This T cell receptor beta chain is drawn from a study of OX40 agonist ivuxolimab in advanced cancers. Study-wide context: Three patients had partial responses: one hepatocellular carcinoma, two cutaneous melanoma.

A note on this clone: Antigen: not known.

General study points: Low normalized T-cell clonal expansion also characterized some of the nonresponders.

The assay was immunoSEQ multiplex PCR, and TCRdb's table has in-frame clones only and misses some. Of approximately 78,000 clones listed, about 84% were seen once; the top ten hold under 7.5%. Germline V CDR1 and CDR2: ENHRY, SYGVKD. Trimming took off 3 bases at V and 0 bases at J, with 11 bases between the two ends. The CDR3 totals 16 residues. The clonotype comes from an adult with an advanced solid tumor such as melanoma, head and neck, liver or kidney cancer. The rearrangement uses TRBV10-3 and TRBJ2-2; D unresolved. This sample comprised CD4+ or CD8+ T cells sorted from blood, obtained in a trial of the OX40 agonist ivuxolimab. The CDR3 sequence: CAISDMVPPNTGELFF. The CDR3 DNA sequence: TGTGCCATCAGTGACATGGTCCCGCCGAACACCGGGGAGCTGTTTTTT.